This T cell receptor beta chain stems from a study of shared clonotypes between healthy human individuals. Looking at the study overall: Each donor had three CD4 naive, three CD4 memory, two CD8 naive and one CD8 memory plate.

Method: immunoSEQ multiplex PCR; TCRdb's copy keeps in-frame clones and lacks some. The sample consists of 600,000 to 750,000 clones, 90% of them appearing once. A note on this clone: Its antigen is not identified.

Study results and limitations: Sample collection involved blood only; tissue repertoires are likely different. Researchers found naive subsets generally carried larger estimated richness than memory subsets.

Germline CDR1 is SGHTA and CDR2 is FQGTGA. This CDR3 contains 15 residues. Trimming removed 1 base from V and 0 bases from J, with 8 bases in between. The TCR comes from a man aged 18 to 30 in good health. Some clones in this sample may be carry-over from other donors' samples. Specimen: memory CD8+ T cells from PBMCs. Subset indicated: CD45RO+ cells pooled with CCR7-negative TemRA cells. The chain joins TRBV7-3 to TRBJ2-3, with D possibly matching TRBD2 (5 bases). In DNA, the CDR3 is TGTGCCAGCAGCTTAAGGGGAGAGAGCACAGATACGCAGTATTTT. Its translation is CASSLRGESTDTQYF.